In its sample, the clone carrying this T cell receptor (beta chain) was seen many times. This entry comes from a study of Graves' ophthalmopathy and Graves' hyperthyroidism. The study amplified TCR beta CDR3 regions using RNA transcripts. Second-round multiplex PCR followed a first-round RT-PCR using HTBI primers. Via MiXCR, TCRdb re-called the multiplex PCR reads, giving one row per CDR3 protein. The sample records about 620,000 distinct CDR3 sequences, about 24% being singletons. In germline, CDR1 is SNHLY, CDR2 FYNNEI. This CDR3 is built from 17 residues. Germline trimming cut 6 bases from V and 2 bases from J; bases unmatched to any gene: 13. It was on clinical symptoms, serum thyroxine, TRAb, thyroid ultrasound and orbital computed tomography that diagnosis relied. PBMCs came from over 9.5 ml of fresh peripheral blood.

The source is a woman between 18 and 30 years old with stable Graves' hyperthyroidism. Some clones in this sample may be carry-over from other donors' samples. The sequenced material came from peripheral blood. The chain joins TRBV2 to TRBJ1-5; 7 positions match TRBD1. Here the CDR3 DNA reads TGTGCCAGCAGGAACCGACAGGGTATGGACGGCAATCAGCCCCAGCATTTT. Amino acid sequence: CASRNRQGMDGNQPQHF. Supplemented by reference TRBV2 and TRBJ1-5, the full variable domain reads EPEVTQTPSHQVTQMGQEVILRCVPISNHLYFYWYRQILGQKVEFLVSFYNNEISEKSEIFDDQFSVERPDGSNFTLKIRSTKLEDSAMYFCASRNRQGMDGNQPQHFGDGTRLSIL.